This T cell receptor beta chain was found in a study of cytomegalovirus exposure and HLA in healthy donors (dated by TCRdb to 2017 to 2019). As for the study more broadly: An earlier analysis of roughly 500 of the donors reported approximately 300 Gb of sequence data and 117 million unique TCR beta sequences from 150 million to 200 million T cells. An early release covering approximately 600 HLA-typed donors comprised approximately 290 gigabases of sequencing data and tens of millions of unique TCR sequences. Among the roughly 400 genotyped donors, around 81% belonged to the genetic ancestry cluster associated with self-reported Caucasian donors. The study aimed to test whether signatures of past pathogen exposure could be identified by cataloging public T cell receptors. Using immunosequencing, the study profiled T cell repertoires from around 680 subjects and related those repertoires to cytomegalovirus serostatus. A separate validation cohort of approximately 130 different subjects was used in addition to the approximately 640-subject first cohort. The study combined high-throughput TCR immunosequencing, statistical association of individual TCRs with disease status, and machine learning to predict cytomegalovirus infection status. In a later analysis, previously published TCR beta repertoires from 666 donors were re-analyzed and high-resolution HLA genotyping was added so that TCR occurrence patterns could be studied. The later analysis used no new phenotypic data to find candidate immune exposures, relying instead on TCR beta sequences and their occurrence across donors. An earlier analysis of several hundred of the donors applied high-throughput TCR beta sequencing to assess whether each TCR beta V gene segment acted as functional or pseudogenic. Donor age, sex, ethnicity and CMV serostatus were collected together with the repertoire data. A later genetic analysis used genome-wide SNP genotypes for about 65% of the roughly 670 donors, treating that subset as a discovery cohort. All discovery cohort repertoires had been generated using a single sequencing platform. HLA typing covered class I and class II loci at four-digit resolution. The number of typed donors differed by locus: roughly 620-630 for A, B, C, DRB1 and DQB1; approximately 540 for DQA1; 606 for DPA1; and some 430 for DPB1. Four to six DR-DQ haplotypes were handled as single units for association and clustering, since linkage in the cohort was strong. Among roughly 370 genotyped donors of the cohort, an average of roughly 240,000 unique TCR beta nucleotide sequences were sequenced per donor, roughly 18% of them non-productive. Results the study describes overall, beyond this receptor: Compared with the roughly 710-donor mean, donors in an Asian-associated ancestry cluster had fewer N-insertions in productive TCRs, according to a later genetic analysis. Only TCR beta chains were sequenced in this cohort, and the absence of alpha or paired-chain data limited detectable features. According to the authors, the approach could potentially be generalized to other disease states and immunological phenotypes. The sequencing pipeline was judged likely to have produced a cluster of highly shared sequence variants as a technical artifact. A further reported finding was that TCR beta sequences accurately predicted the HLA-A and HLA-B alleles for most subjects in the first cohort. According to a later analysis, TCR association rates differed among HLA loci, with DRB1 alleles showing the most associated TCRs and HLA-C alleles showing the fewest. The classifier was reported to diagnose cytomegalovirus status with high specificity and sensitivity in both the original cohort and the validation cohort. In a later analysis, about 16,000 TCR beta sequences were associated with specific HLA alleles at a false discovery rate of 0.05. An association between a missense DCLRE1C variant and V-gene and J-gene trimming of TCR beta chains was found in a later genetic analysis and replicated in an independent cohort. Correlated functional status among segregating V segments might be attributable to linkage disequilibrium, but an unknown experimental factor could not be ruled out. Broadly in line with IMGT annotations, most TCR beta V segments showed up in productive rearrangements about 87% or about 30% of the time in an earlier analysis of around 600 of the donors. According to a later analysis, parvovirus B19, influenza, CMV and Epstein-Barr virus appeared linked to several top co-occurrence clusters. Across donors, most TCR sequences were observed very rarely, whereas some public TCRs were present in many individuals. Because HLA typing was unavailable for some donors at each locus, only the typed subset was used in association tests. In a later analysis, most CMV-associated TCR beta chains were found to appear HLA-restricted, with HLA associations seemingly driven largely by CMV exposure. In a later analysis, HLA-associated TCR beta chains were found to be more clonally expanded and to have lower generation probabilities than equally common non-associated chains. Strong co-occurrence of HLA alleles, especially DR and DQ, made assigning TCR associations to individual alleles difficult. A few of the identified cytomegalovirus-associated TCR beta chains were confirmed in vitro to be specific for cytomegalovirus antigens. The earlier analysis of approximately 560 of the donors excluded over 15 rarely observed V segments, including chromosome 9 orphons, because counts were too low. For the cohort, immune exposure information was limited to CMV serostatus. Roughly uniform sequencing depth across donors was assumed in presence/absence analyses, although this assumption may not hold. Some IMGT-functional V segments, including TRBV6-2 and TRBV6-3, could not be distinguished by the 87-base-pair reads and were therefore excluded. In the study, some 180 TCR beta chains were listed as associated with cytomegalovirus.

A word on this clone: The antigen this receptor binds is unknown. There are no base qualities to consult, and no much larger clone falls within one base.

The V end loses 6 bases and the J end loses 3 bases, and a stretch of 9 bases separates them. The CDR3, from cysteine to phenylalanine, totals 14 residues. Left in the record is the CDR3 DNA by itself, 42 bases read in frame from the first base. The germline V gene gives CDR1 as MNHEY and CDR2 as SVGAGI. In total, approximately 690 healthy bone marrow donors made up the cohort. All cohort members were sampled while nominally healthy, although unrecorded immune exposures were likely present. The donor tested CMV seropositive and was one of the 289 seropositive cohort members. A peripheral blood sample was provided by each donor, and peripheral blood mononuclear cells were used for TCR beta sequencing. Genomic DNA was extracted from the blood cell samples with the Qiagen DNeasy Blood Extraction Kit. Libraries were built with the immunoSEQ multiplex PCR assay. For the multiplex PCR, a mixture combining 60 forward primers for TCR Vbeta segments and 13 reverse primers for TCR Jbeta segments was used. The CDR3 region of rearranged TCR beta genes was amplified from genomic DNA by a multiplex PCR assay. On the Illumina HiSeq System, the amplified TCR beta libraries were sequenced as 87-base-pair reads. Regarding the original processing steps: A later analysis counted about 80 million unique TCR beta chains across the 666 repertoires, and about 10 million of these chains were shared by at least two donors. A nearest-neighbor algorithm error-corrected the raw reads and collapsed the reads into unique sequences, merging closely related sequences to remove PCR and sequencing errors. CDR3 sequences were aligned to IMGT reference sequences to assign V, D and J gene segments. For a sequence to be retained, a match of at least six nucleotides was required to both a V gene segment and a J gene segment. A rearrangement was called productive if the CDR3 had no stop codons and remained in frame with V and J, and every other rearrangement was called non-productive. Following IMGT convention, CDR3 was defined as the stretch from the second conserved V-encoded cysteine up to the conserved J-encoded phenylalanine. The earlier analysis of about 560 of the donors excluded any sequence lacking an unambiguous match to a single V gene segment. In an earlier analysis of roughly 600 of the donors, a V segment was called functional when productive rearrangements were above 56.7%, and segregating when the standard deviation between donors exceeded 5%. To diagnose cytomegalovirus status from the catalog of TCR beta chain sequences, a statistical classification framework was built. In a later analysis, V and J genes were assigned by comparing TCR nucleotide sequences against IMGT/GENE-DB human TR gene sequences. In a later analysis, CDR3 sequences and most-parsimonious VDJ recombination scenarios were assigned using the TCRdist pipeline. A later analysis defined each TCR beta chain by its CDR3 amino acid sequence plus V-gene family, and excluded reads lacking a unique V-gene family. In a later analysis, 450 to 600 highly shared, low-generation-probability nucleotide sequences were removed to address suspected cross-contamination and a sequencing artifact. In a later analysis, a clonal expansion index for each public chain was calculated from normalized within-repertoire ranks of inferred template counts. A later analysis computed generation probabilities with a VDJ recombination model fitted to out-of-frame rearrangements, and checked the results against IGoR. A later analysis scored TCR-TCR, TCR-HLA and TCR-CMV co-occurrence with hypergeometric tests, applying a repertoire-size bias correction to TCR pairs. In a later analysis, false discovery rates were estimated by permuting HLA or CMV assignments 20 times. In a later analysis, co-occurring TCRs were grouped using DBSCAN, with TCRdist sequence similarity added in when clustering inside HLA-allele-positive subsets. For co-occurrence clustering, repertoires with fewer than 30,000 or more than 120,000 public chains were excluded, along with a handful of repertoires with anomalous nucleotide sharing. TCRdb obtained this table from immuneACCESS and retained in-frame rearrangements with V and J assigned. These tables miss some clones; where compared with another copy, unresolved V genes account for less than half of the shortfall, and the remainder is unexplained. From that table come the V and J calls and clone size; the DNA was used to work out D and trimming. The sample contains around 140,000 clones, 70% to 85% of them found a single time. Of the sample, approximately 9.7% falls within the top ten clones.

The rearrangement joined TRBV6-5 to TRBJ1-6, with no reliable assignment of the D segment. Input material: PBMCs. The TCR sequence derives from a woman aged 55 to 70 in good health and CMV-seropositive. Here the CDR3 is given as CASSRSYYNSPLHF. At the DNA level, the sequence is TGTGCCAGCAGCCGGTCCTACTATAATTCACCCCTCCACTTT.